This T cell receptor beta chain was recorded in a study of T-cell memory formation after mild COVID-19. This clonotype was counted a few times. The antigen is unknown. V lost 6 bases, J lost 7 bases, and 0 bases stayed unmatched. The CDR3 sequence is 11 residues long. Germline CDR1 is SNHLY and CDR2 is FYNNEI. A single record per CDR3 protein comes from TCRdb applying MiXCR to the 5' RACE reads. The table records a few hundred thousand distinct CDR3 sequences, more than 20% of them present only once. General study results and limits: Later expanders leaned CD4+, whereas day 15 to 85 contracting clones were balanced CD4/CD8.

What was sequenced was PBMCs or a T cell subset sorted from them (not recorded which). The chain recombines TRBV2 with TRBJ2-4; 7 nucleotides line up with TRBD1. The source of this sequence is an adult woman who had mild COVID-19 (a few samples of this study predate the infection). Cell type and time point are not known. The CDR3 nucleotides are TGTGCCAGCAGACAGGGGAACATTCAGTACTTC. This codes for CASRQGNIQYF.